A selection of T cell receptor beta chains follows, all from one sample in a study of blood T cell repertoires in COVID-19. The assay was immunoSEQ multiplex PCR, and TCRdb's table has in-frame clones only and misses some. The sample has 380,000 or so clones; approximately 86% are singletons. The sample comprised PBMCs or T cells enriched from blood (not recorded which). These receptors were collected from a woman aged 40 to 50 with acute COVID-19. Both conserved end residues are part of each CDR3. The D gene is left open where the match is weak. Clone sizes are given selectively: once, few, many, or a class where the clone is expanded.

d_call: TRBD1
v_call: TRBV15
clone_size: -
j_call: TRBJ1-1
cdr3_aa: CATSLSRQGNTEAFF
cdr3_nt: TGTGCCACCAGCCTAAGCCGACAGGGGAACACTGAAGCTTTCTTT

d_call: -
v_call: TRBV6-5
clone_size: once
j_call: TRBJ1-2
cdr3_aa: CASIPGQGGYTF
cdr3_nt: TGTGCCAGCATTCCAGGGCAGGGTGGCTACACCTTC

d_call: TRBD1
v_call: TRBV6-5
clone_size: -
j_call: TRBJ1-2
cdr3_aa: CASSYYQGAGGYTF
cdr3_nt: TGTGCCAGCAGTTACTACCAGGGGGCGGGTGGCTACACCTTC

d_call: -
v_call: TRBV18
clone_size: once
j_call: TRBJ2-7
cdr3_aa: CASSPAGYEQYF
cdr3_nt: TGTGCCAGCTCACCGGCAGGGTACGAGCAGTACTTC

d_call: -
v_call: TRBV7-8
clone_size: -
j_call: TRBJ1-6
cdr3_aa: CASSLGGFTSFPSLHF
cdr3_nt: TGTGCCAGCAGCTTAGGCGGGTTCACCTCTTTCCCGTCCCTCCACTTT

d_call: -
v_call: TRBV27
clone_size: -
j_call: TRBJ2-7
cdr3_aa: CASSFGPSSSYEQYF
cdr3_nt: TGTGCCAGCAGTTTTGGCCCTTCTAGCTCCTACGAGCAGTACTTC

d_call: TRBD2
v_call: TRBV13
clone_size: -
j_call: TRBJ2-3
cdr3_aa: CASSSRAGGIPDTQYF
cdr3_nt: TGTGCCAGCAGCTCAAGAGCGGGGGGTATACCAGATACGCAGTATTTT

d_call: -
v_call: TRBV19
clone_size: -
j_call: TRBJ2-2
cdr3_aa: CASIRKGVIDTGELFF
cdr3_nt: TGTGCCAGTATACGGAAGGGGGTCATCGACACCGGGGAGCTGTTTTTT

d_call: -
v_call: TRBV5-5
clone_size: -
j_call: TRBJ1-3
cdr3_aa: CASSTTGNTIYF
cdr3_nt: TGTGCCAGCAGCACAACTGGAAACACCATATATTTT

d_call: TRBD1
v_call: TRBV6-5
clone_size: -
j_call: TRBJ1-1
cdr3_aa: CASSRQGGTEAFF
cdr3_nt: TGTGCCAGCAGTCGACAGGGGGGCACTGAAGCTTTCTTT

d_call: TRBD2
v_call: TRBV10-3
clone_size: -
j_call: TRBJ2-7
cdr3_aa: CATRGGSSYEQYF
cdr3_nt: TGTGCGACCCGGGGGGGGAGCTCCTACGAGCAGTACTTC

d_call: TRBD1
v_call: TRBV18
clone_size: -
j_call: TRBJ1-3
cdr3_aa: CASSRQDRVNGNTIYF
cdr3_nt: TGTGCCAGCTCACGCCAGGACAGGGTAAATGGAAACACCATATATTTT

d_call: -
v_call: TRBV5-1
clone_size: -
j_call: TRBJ2-7
cdr3_aa: CASSGDNSYEQYF
cdr3_nt: TGCGCCAGCAGCGGGGACAACTCCTACGAGCAGTACTTC

d_call: -
v_call: TRBV30
clone_size: -
j_call: TRBJ1-5
cdr3_aa: CAWRLSGDQPQHF
cdr3_nt: TGTGCCTGGAGACTAAGCGGGGATCAGCCCCAGCATTTT